This TCR beta chain comes out of a study of T cells in Graves' hyperthyroidism and ophthalmopathy. RNA transcripts served as the template for amplifying TCR beta CDR3 regions. HTBI primers were the set used in a first-round RT-PCR of the TCR CDR3. TCRdb redid the calling of the multiplex PCR reads with MiXCR, one entry per CDR3 protein. The sample carries a few hundred thousand distinct CDR3 sequences, approximately 18% recorded once. It was 10 ml of fresh peripheral blood that supplied the PBMCs. V gave up 10 bases and J gave up 5 bases, with 20 bases separating them. Germline V gives CDR1 LNHNV, CDR2 YYDKDF (reference sequence). This CDR3 is built from 14 residues. The sample holds many counts of this clonotype.

V and J are TRBV15 and TRBJ2-5, with D perhaps being TRBD1 or TRBD2 (6 bases each). Material: blood. The source is a woman in her thirties or forties with Graves' ophthalmopathy. CDR3 loop: CASSGGLPRETQYF. The CDR3 DNA reads TGTGCCAGCAGTGGGGGGCTCCCCCGTGAGACCCAGTACTTC.